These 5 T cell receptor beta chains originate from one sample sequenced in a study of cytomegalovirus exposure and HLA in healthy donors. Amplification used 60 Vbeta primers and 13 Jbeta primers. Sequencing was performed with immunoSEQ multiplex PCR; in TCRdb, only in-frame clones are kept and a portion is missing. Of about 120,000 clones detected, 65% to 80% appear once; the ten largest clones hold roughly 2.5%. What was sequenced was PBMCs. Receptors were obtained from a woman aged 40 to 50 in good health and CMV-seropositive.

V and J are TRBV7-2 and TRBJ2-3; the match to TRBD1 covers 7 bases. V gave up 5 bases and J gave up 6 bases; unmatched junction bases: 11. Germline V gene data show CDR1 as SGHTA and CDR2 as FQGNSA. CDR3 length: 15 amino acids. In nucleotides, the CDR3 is TGTGCCAGCAGCCTACAGGGGCAGGGGTGGGATACGCAGTATTTT. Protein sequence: CASSLQGQGWDTQYF.

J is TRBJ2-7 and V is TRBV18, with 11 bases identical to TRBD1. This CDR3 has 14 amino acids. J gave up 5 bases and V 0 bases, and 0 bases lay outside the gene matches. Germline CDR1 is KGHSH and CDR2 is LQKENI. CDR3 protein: CASSPPDRGHEQYF. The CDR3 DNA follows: TGTGCCAGCTCACCACCGGACAGGGGGCACGAGCAGTACTTC.

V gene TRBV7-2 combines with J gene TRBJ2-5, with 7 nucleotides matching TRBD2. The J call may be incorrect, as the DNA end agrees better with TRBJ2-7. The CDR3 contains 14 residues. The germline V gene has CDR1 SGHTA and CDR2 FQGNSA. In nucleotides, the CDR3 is TGTGCCAGCAGCTTGAGTTCGGGGGGCTACGAGCAGTACTTC. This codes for CASSLSSGGYEQYF.

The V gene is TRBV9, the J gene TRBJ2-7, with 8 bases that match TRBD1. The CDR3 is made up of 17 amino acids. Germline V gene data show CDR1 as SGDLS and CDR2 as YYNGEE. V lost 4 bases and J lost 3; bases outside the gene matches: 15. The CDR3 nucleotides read TGTGCCAGCAGCTCAACCCAATACGACAGGGGACTCTACGAGCAGTACTTC. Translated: CASSSTQYDRGLYEQYF.

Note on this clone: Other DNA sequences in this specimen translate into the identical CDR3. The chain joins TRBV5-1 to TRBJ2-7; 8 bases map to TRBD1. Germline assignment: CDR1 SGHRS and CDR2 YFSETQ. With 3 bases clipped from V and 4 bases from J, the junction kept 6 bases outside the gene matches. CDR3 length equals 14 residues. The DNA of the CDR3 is TGCGCCAGCAGCTCTGGGACAGGACTTTACGAGCAGTACTTC. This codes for CASSSGTGLYEQYF.